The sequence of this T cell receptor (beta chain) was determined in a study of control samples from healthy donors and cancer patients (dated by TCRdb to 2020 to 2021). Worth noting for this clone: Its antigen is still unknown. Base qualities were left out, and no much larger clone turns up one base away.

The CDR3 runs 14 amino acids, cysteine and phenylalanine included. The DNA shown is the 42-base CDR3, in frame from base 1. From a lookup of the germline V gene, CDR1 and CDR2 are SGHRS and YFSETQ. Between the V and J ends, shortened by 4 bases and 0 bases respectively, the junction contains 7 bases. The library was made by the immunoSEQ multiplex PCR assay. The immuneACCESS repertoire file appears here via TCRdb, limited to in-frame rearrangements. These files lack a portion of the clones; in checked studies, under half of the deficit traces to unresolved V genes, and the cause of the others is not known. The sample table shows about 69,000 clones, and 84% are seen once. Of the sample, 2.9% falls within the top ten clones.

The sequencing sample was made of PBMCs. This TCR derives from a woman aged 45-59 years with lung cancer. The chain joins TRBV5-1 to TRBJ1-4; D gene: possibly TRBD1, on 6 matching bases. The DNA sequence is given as TGCGCCAGCAGCCGGGACACAACTAATGAAAAACTGTTTTTT. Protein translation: CASSRDTTNEKLFF.